A selection of T cell receptor beta chains follows, all from one sample in a study of Graves' ophthalmopathy and Graves' hyperthyroidism. TCRdb processed the multiplex PCR reads anew with MiXCR; each CDR3 protein has one entry. The sample consists of fewer than 350,000 distinct CDR3 sequences, 15% to 20% of them appearing once. Sequenced input: peripheral blood. Receptors were obtained from an adult man with Graves' ophthalmopathy. The CDR3 runs from the conserved cysteine through the conserved F or W. Clone size is shown for a subset of rows, as once, few, many or a class of expanded clone.

v_call: TRBV2
j_call: TRBJ2-2
cdr3_length: 15
clone_size: many
cdr3_aa: CASMYNRGNTGELFF

v_call: TRBV28
j_call: TRBJ2-7
cdr3_length: 16
clone_size: many
cdr3_aa: CASSFLPGQSSYEQYF

v_call: TRBV7-8
j_call: TRBJ2-7
cdr3_length: 15
clone_size: many
cdr3_aa: CASSPPGQASYEQYF

v_call: TRBV6-2/TRBV6-3
j_call: TRBJ1-2
cdr3_length: 14
clone_size: many
cdr3_aa: CASSRQDTDYGYTF

v_call: TRBV27
j_call: TRBJ1-6
cdr3_length: 12
clone_size: many
cdr3_aa: CAGKTGDSPLHF

v_call: TRBV5-1
j_call: TRBJ2-2
cdr3_length: 14
clone_size: many
cdr3_aa: CASTLRPNTGELFF

v_call: TRBV15
j_call: TRBJ2-5
cdr3_length: 16
clone_size: many
cdr3_aa: CATSRDVGRFQETQYF

v_call: TRBV2
j_call: TRBJ2-2
cdr3_length: 15
clone_size: many
cdr3_aa: CASSGSSGNTGELFF

v_call: TRBV20-1
j_call: TRBJ1-1
cdr3_length: 14
clone_size: .
cdr3_aa: CSATLVSRNTEAYF

v_call: TRBV6-5
j_call: TRBJ2-4
cdr3_length: 13
clone_size: many
cdr3_aa: CATGTLAKNIQYF

v_call: TRBV28
j_call: TRBJ2-2
cdr3_length: 15
clone_size: many
cdr3_aa: CASSLYVGPSGELFF

v_call: TRBV5-1
j_call: TRBJ1-2
cdr3_length: 12
clone_size: many
cdr3_aa: CASSPGGEGYTF

v_call: TRBV6-2/TRBV6-3
j_call: TRBJ1-2
cdr3_length: 10
clone_size: .
cdr3_aa: CASRDNGYTF

v_call: TRBV29-1
j_call: TRBJ2-6
cdr3_length: 16
clone_size: many
cdr3_aa: CSGWGSSASGANVLTF

v_call: TRBV30
j_call: TRBJ1-2
cdr3_length: 13
clone_size: few
cdr3_aa: CAWSTGHRYGYTF

v_call: TRBV6-2/TRBV6-3
j_call: TRBJ1-6
cdr3_length: 14
clone_size: many
cdr3_aa: CASSAGQSLSPLHF

v_call: TRBV5-1
j_call: TRBJ1-1
cdr3_length: 16
clone_size: many
cdr3_aa: CASSPRQGRWSAEAFF

v_call: TRBV27
j_call: TRBJ2-5
cdr3_length: 13
clone_size: many
cdr3_aa: CASSLLGVETQYF

v_call: TRBV6-1
j_call: TRBJ1-2
cdr3_length: 15
clone_size: many
cdr3_aa: CASSESRRTVYGYTF

v_call: TRBV4-1
j_call: TRBJ2-7
cdr3_length: 14
clone_size: many
cdr3_aa: CASSQDEGTYEQYF

v_call: TRBV12-3/TRBV12-4
j_call: TRBJ1-2
cdr3_length: 12
clone_size: many
cdr3_aa: CASSLAQYGYTF

v_call: TRBV12-5
j_call: TRBJ1-3
cdr3_length: 19
clone_size: .
cdr3_aa: CASGSNPGVRGPSGNTIYF

v_call: TRBV7-2
j_call: TRBJ2-5
cdr3_length: 15
clone_size: many
cdr3_aa: CASTQGGGGWETQYF

v_call: TRBV10-2
j_call: TRBJ1-6
cdr3_length: 16
clone_size: many
cdr3_aa: CASSVGGTVVNSPLHF

v_call: TRBV2
j_call: TRBJ2-5
cdr3_length: 13
clone_size: few
cdr3_aa: CASSWRVGETQYF

v_call: TRBV20-1
j_call: TRBJ2-7
cdr3_length: 15
clone_size: many
cdr3_aa: CSASRLAGVLYEQYF

v_call: TRBV2
j_call: TRBJ2-6
cdr3_length: 15
clone_size: many
cdr3_aa: CASRRELAGANVLTF

v_call: TRBV27
j_call: TRBJ1-6
cdr3_length: 14
clone_size: many
cdr3_aa: CASSLQGLGSPLHF

v_call: TRBV28
j_call: TRBJ1-5
cdr3_length: 15
clone_size: many
cdr3_aa: CASSFWGNSNQPQHF